A selection of T cell receptor beta chains follows, all from one sample in a study of blood T cell repertoires in COVID-19. The data were produced by immunoSEQ multiplex PCR, yet TCRdb's version contains in-frame clones alone and is incomplete. The sample yields roughly 150,000 clones, 70% to 90% seen once. The sequencing sample was made of peripheral blood. These receptors came from an elderly man with COVID-19, enrolled during active disease. CDR3s leave out the opening cysteine and the closing phenylalanine or tryptophan.

V gene,CDR3 protein
TRBV27,ASSLAGGLGEQF
TRBV7-2,ASSLTTNYGYT
TRBV5-1,ASSLARGRGYSDEQF
TRBV13,ASSSLAGEETQY
TRBV28,ASSGIQGIDGYT
TRBV11-2,ASSLGGGGYEQY
TRBV2,ASSDSGTLGETQY
TRBV5-6,ASSGDPWGEAGYT
TRBV4-2,ASSQASDPGQGVFYEQY
TRBV5-1,ASSLRLAGATGELF
TRBV6-5,ASSYGTATGNTIY
TRBV5-1,ASSTGTGQGSPLH
TRBV2,ASILDSDQPQH
TRBV11-3,ASSGGLLAGAIVGQETQY
TRBV4-3,ASSQERGLQPQH
TRBV7-2,ASSLPHRGGYT